One and the same sample provided the 26 T cell receptor beta chains below, sequenced in a study of regulatory T cells in long-lasting Graves disease (dated by TCRdb to about 2021). The library was made by multiplex PCR. Sequencing was performed on an Illumina HiSeq 4000. CDR3 regions were amplified by Arm-PCR with iRepertoire HTBI primers to construct TCR beta libraries. In-frame beta chains were kept once TCRdb had trimmed the public reads at Q25 with fastp and called clones with MiXCR. Rows are unified per CDR3 protein, each entry keeping the most common DNA and genes. This sample is represented by approximately 440,000 distinct CDR3 sequences; around 24% of them were singletons. The ten most abundant clones make up over 25% of the sample. The time point label, as the study defines it: persistent/refractory GD, antithyroid drugs over 5 years with positive TRAb. RNA was extracted from PBMCs in TRIzol for both TCR sequencing and RNA sequencing.

The sequences come from peripheral blood mononuclear cells (PBMCs), collected when the disease was refractory, from a patient treated with antithyroid drugs. The source is a female donor with Graves disease.

This clonotype was detected ten times or more. J is TRBJ1-2 and V is TRBV6-2 or TRBV6-3; D is undetermined. CDR1 is MNHEY, CDR2 SVGEGT, per germline. The CDR3 totals 13 residues. V was cut by 5 bases and J by 8 bases, with 15 bases left in between. As DNA, the CDR3 is TGTGCCAGCAGTGATCCTGCCCGGAGCGGCTACACCTTC. Protein sequence: CASSDPARSGYTF.

This clonotype was recorded at least ten times. The chain employs TRBV2 and TRBJ2-2; 7 positions agree with TRBD1. The CDR3 extends over 15 amino acids. Germline lookup yields CDR1 SNHLY and CDR2 FYNNEI. V was clipped by 6 bases and J by 0 bases; unmatched bases: 4. The CDR3 loop reads CASSWGQTNTGELFF. Here the CDR3 DNA reads TGTGCCAGCAGCTGGGGACAGACGAACACCGGGGAGCTGTTTTTT.

This clonotype was observed a handful of times. The chain combines TRBV6-1 with TRBJ2-3, with 7 bases lining up with TRBD2. In germline, CDR1 is MNHNS, CDR2 SASEGT. CDR3 length equals 16 residues. The ends lost 5 bases at V and 0 bases at J; junction bases unmatched: 8. CDR3 DNA sequence: TGTGCCAGCAGTCCCCTACTAGCGACTAGCACAGATACGCAGTATTTT. Amino acid sequence: CASSPLLATSTDTQYF.

This clonotype was picked up many times. The chain carries TRBV6-1 and TRBJ1-1; D gene ambiguous. The CDR3 totals 13 residues. Trimming took off 4 bases at V and 3 bases at J, with 9 bases between the two ends. Germline CDR1 MNHNS, CDR2 SASEGT. CDR3 protein: CASSGAGYTEAFF. Here the CDR3 DNA reads TGTGCCAGCAGTGGGGCAGGATACACTGAAGCTTTCTTT.

The gene calls are TRBV6-1 and TRBJ2-5; possibly TRBD1 or TRBD2 for D (6 bases each). The CDR3 covers 13 residues. V was trimmed by 8 bases and J by 1 base, leaving 11 bases between them. CDR1 is MNHNS, CDR2 SASEGT, per germline. The CDR3 spells CASHRDFQETQYF. The CDR3 DNA reads TGTGCCAGCCACAGGGACTTCCAAGAGACCCAGTACTTC.

This clonotype appeared a single time. This sequence joins TRBV4-3 and TRBJ1-2; D unclear. V shed 0 bases and J shed 3 bases, with 11 bases lying between them. Germline V lookup: CDR1 LGHNA, CDR2 YSLEER. The CDR3 extends over 15 amino acids. The CDR3 spells CASSQDTRTDYGYTF. In DNA, the CDR3 is TGCGCCAGCAGCCAAGATACTCGGACGGACTATGGCTACACCTTC.

This clonotype was seen only a few times. The chain carries TRBV5-4 and TRBJ2-7, with D perhaps given as TRBD1 or TRBD2 (5 bases each). Germline-derived CDR1 and CDR2 are SGHNT and YYREEE (reference sequence). This CDR3 region has 13 residues. The V and J ends lost 1 base and 6 bases respectively, with 11 bases between them. The CDR3 coding sequence is TGTGCCAGCAGCTTGAATCTAGGGACCGAGCAGTACTTC. This translates into CASSLNLGTEQYF. Full variable domain (outside the CDR3, taken from reference TRBV5-4 and TRBJ2-7): ETGVTQSPTHLIKTRGQQVTLRCSSQSGHNTVSWYQQALGQGPQFIFQYYREEENGRGNFPPRFSGLQFPNYSSELNVNALELDDSALYLCASSLNLGTEQYFGPGTRLTVT.

The J gene is TRBJ2-7, the V gene TRBV20-1; either TRBD1 or TRBD2 may supply D (5 bases each). V lost 3 bases and J 3 bases, leaving 15 bases between the germline ends. Germline V lookup: CDR1 DFQATT, CDR2 SNEGSKA (reference sequence). The CDR3 is 14 residues long. CDR3 DNA sequence: TGCAGTGCTAGGGGACGAGACATTTACTACGAGCAGTACTTC. Protein sequence: CSARGRDIYYEQYF.

The V call is TRBV6-2 or TRBV6-3, the J call TRBJ2-3, with D possibly being TRBD1 (5 bases). Trimming shortened V by 6 bases and J by 3 bases, and 10 bases separated the two germline ends. The germline CDR1 and CDR2 sequences are MNHEY and SVGEGT. This CDR3 is built from 13 residues. CDR3 in amino acids: CASRETGTDTQYF. Here the CDR3 DNA reads TGTGCCAGCAGGGAAACAGGAACAGATACGCAGTATTTT.

The CDR3 DNA sequence: TGTGCCAGCAGTACCTACCCTGGGACTAGCGGAAACACCGGGGAGCTGTTTTTT. Translating it yields CASSTYPGTSGNTGELFF. The chain employs TRBV6-2 or TRBV6-3 and TRBJ2-2, with 11 bases matching TRBD2. The V gene end was trimmed by 5 bases and the J gene end by 2 bases; junction bases not matched to a gene: 10. The germline gives CDR1 MNHEY, CDR2 SVGEGT. This CDR3 is built from 18 residues.

This clonotype appeared a single time. One base away lies a much larger clone, so this may be a sequencing read error. Given the absence of the conserved phenylalanine or tryptophan at the CDR3 end, a read error is likely. V is TRBV28 and J is TRBJ2-7; D is perhaps TRBD1 or TRBD2 (5 bases each). The CDR3 is made up of 17 amino acids. Trimming stripped 3 bases from V and 1 base from J, with 19 bases between. Germline lookup yields CDR1 MDHEN and CDR2 SYDVKM. The DNA for the CDR3 is TGTGCCAGCAGTTTTAACGCCGACCAGTGGGGGTCCTACGAGCAGTACCTC. It encodes CASSFNADQWGSYEQYL.

The table lists this clonotype with a few counts. V is TRBV5-1 and J is TRBJ1-4; D is perhaps TRBD1 (5 bases). Trimming pared 4 bases from V and 10 bases from J, leaving 14 bases between. The CDR3 spans 13 residues. Per the germline V gene, CDR1 is SGHRS and CDR2 is YFSETQ. Here the CDR3 reads CASSGGTPGKLFF. DNA of the CDR3: TGCGCCAGCAGCGGCGGGACTCCCGGAAAACTGTTTTTT.

Points on this clonotype: The junction does not match germline at one end; this may be a read error. This rearrangement joins TRBV11-2 to TRBJ2-5; D is possibly TRBD2 (5 bases). CDR3 length equals 12 residues. Germline CDR1 reads SGHAT; CDR2 reads FQNNGV. The CDR3 sequence is CASSAPPETPYF. The CDR3 DNA is TGTGCCAGTAGCGCCCCCCCAGAGACCCCGTACTTC.

The chain has TRBV6-9 and TRBJ1-4; D gene unclear. V lost 3 bases to trimming and J lost 3 bases, with 11 bases between them. The CDR3 is 15 amino acids. Germline values: CDR1 MNHGY, CDR2 SVAAGI. The CDR3 reads CASSYEAGSNEKLFF. CDR3 sequence (DNA): TGTGCCAGCAGTTACGAGGCAGGCTCTAATGAAAAACTGTTTTTT.

J is TRBJ2-7 and V is TRBV2, with 12 bases matching TRBD1. This CDR3 is 13 amino acids long. Trimming at V came to 8 bases and at J to 7 bases, leaving 6 bases not matched to a gene. Germline V lookup: CDR1 SNHLY, CDR2 FYNNEI. The CDR3 spells CASLGTGGGEQYF. In DNA, the CDR3 is TGTGCCAGCCTCGGGACAGGGGGCGGTGAGCAGTACTTC.

For this clonotype: One junction end does not reproduce the germline sequence, and a read error may be involved. V and J are TRBV27 and TRBJ1-1; TRBD1 might be the D (6 bases). This CDR3 is built from 14 residues. Germline assignment: CDR1 MNHEY and CDR2 SMNVEV (reference sequence). CDR3 sequence reads: CASSFSGVGTEAFF. The CDR3 nucleotides are TGTGCCAGCAGTTTTTCAGGGGTGGGCACTGAAGCCTTCTTT.

A few counts support this clonotype. This rearrangement joins TRBV12-3 or TRBV12-4 to TRBJ1-5, with D unresolved. This CDR3 has 13 amino acids. With 6 bases removed from V and 4 bases from J, the gap between germline ends came to 10 bases. The CDR3 region is CASSKDGNQPQHF. In DNA, the CDR3 is TGTGCCAGCAGCAAGGACGGGAATCAGCCCCAGCATTTT.

This chain uses TRBV7-9 with TRBJ1-4; D gene uncertain. The CDR3 covers 14 residues. V was clipped by 8 bases and J by 1 base, with 11 bases between them. Per germline, CDR1 SEHNR and CDR2 FQNEAQ (reference sequence). CDR3 in amino acids: CASSRVGTNEKLFF. In nucleotides, the CDR3 is TGTGCCAGCTCTAGGGTTGGAACTAATGAAAAACTGTTTTTT.

This clonotype has only a few counts. The V call is TRBV2, the J call TRBJ2-5; D uncertain. Germline assignment: CDR1 SNHLY and CDR2 FYNNEI. The V and J ends lost 6 bases and 2 bases respectively, with 10 bases between them. The CDR3 extends over 13 amino acids. As DNA, the CDR3 is TGTGCCAGCAGGACCCAAACTCAAGAGACCCAGTACTTC. It translates to CASRTQTQETQYF. The variable domain in full, completed from reference TRBV2 and TRBJ2-5, reads EPEVTQTPSHQVTQMGQEVILRCVPISNHLYFYWYRQILGQKVEFLVSFYNNEISEKSEIFDDQFSVERPDGSNFTLKIRSTKLEDSAMYFCASRTQTQETQYFGPGTRLLVL.

The chain carries TRBV6-1 and TRBJ2-7; D is perhaps TRBD2 (6 bases). Trimming shortened V by 6 bases and J by 7 bases, and 13 bases separated the two germline ends. This CDR3 contains 12 residues. Germline V gene sequence: CDR1 MNHNS, CDR2 SASEGT. The CDR3 DNA is TGTGCCAGCAGACTAGCCGCTGGGGAGCAGTACTTC. Its translation is CASRLAAGEQYF.

The chain has TRBV6-2 or TRBV6-3 and TRBJ2-4; D not resolved. This CDR3 region has 15 residues. CDR1 is MNHEY and CDR2 is SVGEGT in the germline V gene. The germline V and J ends were trimmed by 5 bases and 0 bases, with 11 bases remaining between them. The CDR3 DNA reads TGTGCCAGCAGTGAAAAACGAGCAGCCAAAAACATTCAGTACTTC. This sequence encodes CASSEKRAAKNIQYF.

This clonotype was observed many times. The chain links TRBV12-3 or TRBV12-4 to TRBJ2-7; D remains unclear. Trimming removed 7 bases at V and 3 bases at J, with 7 bases between. This CDR3 is built from 11 residues. This CDR3 is CASMQNYEQYF. The CDR3 nucleotides read TGTGCCAGCATGCAAAACTACGAGCAGTACTTC.

The CDR3 loop is CASSQEGRMNTEAFF. DNA for the CDR3: TGTGCCAGCAGCCAAGAGGGGCGAATGAACACTGAAGCTTTCTTT. The V call is TRBV14, the J call TRBJ1-1; D is perhaps TRBD1 (5 bases). CDR1 and CDR2 (germline): SGHDN, FVKESK. Trimming removed 0 bases at V and 0 bases at J, with 8 bases between. The CDR3 loop spans 15 amino acids.

Here the CDR3 reads CASSQGPGPSDEQYF. As DNA, the CDR3 is TGTGCCAGCAGCCAAGGTCCAGGACCTTCCGACGAGCAGTACTTC. The rearrangement links TRBV3-1 to TRBJ2-7; D is unclear. Looked up from germline, CDR1 is LGHDT and CDR2 is YNNKEL (reference sequence). This CDR3 comprises 15 residues. The V gene lost 1 base and the J gene lost 5 bases, with 15 bases spanning the gap.

Comment on this clonotype: Compared with germline, one end of the junction differs, possibly owing to a read error. The V call is TRBV7-2, the J call TRBJ1-2; D might be TRBD1 (6 bases). The CDR3 extends over 13 amino acids. Germline V CDR1 and CDR2: SGHTA, FQGNSA. In DNA, the CDR3 is TGTGCCGGCAGCTCTGACAGGACCTATGGCTACACCTTC. Translated, it gives CAGSSDRTYGYTF.

This sequence joins TRBV4-1 and TRBJ2-5, with unresolved D. The CDR3 runs 14 residues. The germline V gene encodes CDR1 MGHRA and CDR2 YSYEKL. Trimming removed 4 bases from V and 1 base from J, with 10 bases in between. The CDR3 reads CASSLNFFQETQYF. The DNA of the CDR3 is TGCGCCAGCAGCCTTAACTTTTTCCAAGAGACCCAGTACTTC.